The T cell receptor beta chain described here comes from a study of response to subunit inactivated influenza vaccine (dated by TCRdb to about 2018). At the level of the whole study: The study used deep quantitative T cell receptor repertoire profiling to track responses to a trivalent subunit inactivated influenza vaccine.

Ten or more counts support this clonotype. This receptor's antigen is unknown. Per-nucleotide qualities are absent, and no much larger clonotype sits a single base away. To prepare the library, RT-PCR was applied. Sequencing was carried out with an Illumina HiSeq 2500. Using fastp trimming at Q25 and MiXCR clonotype assembly, TCRdb reanalyzed the public sequencing data and kept in-frame beta chains. Each record represents a unique CDR3 protein, reported with the most common genes and DNA among its rows. Here the sample has hundreds of thousands of distinct CDR3 sequences; under 9% occur a single time. The top ten clonotypes cover around 13% of the sample. The study at large found these results: It was suggested by the authors that each seasonal influenza vaccination may recruit only a limited number of new T cells.

The V and J ends are trimmed by 6 bases and 0 bases, leaving 12 bases between them. From the cysteine through the phenylalanine, the CDR3 covers 16 amino acids. The entry retains the CDR3 DNA only, 48 bases that are in frame from base 1. The starting material was PBMCs from blood, obtained about 23 months after vaccination. The sequence is built from TRBV12-3 or TRBV12-4 and TRBJ2-6, with no D gene named confidently. The receptor was isolated from a man aged 50-75 years who received an inactivated influenza vaccine. Donor details come from another sample of the same person, matched by shared clones. The CDR3 reads as follows: CASSSTPGSGANVLTF. In nucleotide form, the sequence is TGTGCCAGCAGCTCCACACCCGGCTCTGGGGCCAACGTCCTGACTTTC.